The present T cell receptor (beta chain) was sequenced within a study of T cells in Graves' hyperthyroidism and ophthalmopathy (dated by TCRdb to the late 2010s). Turning to the overall study: Peripheral blood samples were taken at initial diagnosis, before any treatment was given. TCR V-J signatures able to tell the groups apart were searched for in a discovery cohort of 95 or so patients, of whom more than 40 had Graves' ophthalmopathy and more than 55 had stable Graves' hyperthyroidism. Whether ophthalmopathy could be predicted prospectively was tested in an independent validation cohort made up of roughly 19 hyperthyroidism patients plus 17 patients who later progressed to ophthalmopathy. For training and testing, the 95 to 100 patients in the discovery cohort were randomly divided in a 7:3 ratio. In addition, the study compared T-cell repertoires in thyroid tissue and in blood from over 5 Graves' hyperthyroidism patients. Following sampling, methimazole starting at 30 mg daily was given to hyperthyroidism patients, and high-dose intravenous methylprednisolone was given to ophthalmopathy patients. According to the paper, TCR Vbeta CDR3 sequencing was carried out on about 140 peripheral blood samples, which came from fewer than 50 ophthalmopathy, roughly 75 hyperthyroidism and roughly 17 progressor patients.

Summary of the overall study and its limitations: No statistical method was used to set the sample size in advance, and investigators knew the group allocation. In validation, the model predicted progression to ophthalmopathy a median of roughly 6.1 months before onset, with about 64% sensitivity and about 75% specificity. A model built on a 13 V-J signature distinguished ophthalmopathy from stable hyperthyroidism, reaching 85% to 90% sensitivity and around 81% specificity in cross-validation and 80%/75% in testing. Most expanded thyroid clonotypes (frequency above 0.001) were also found in blood, which suggests that blood repertoires may mirror thyroid immune responses.

CDR1 and CDR2, per the germline V gene (reference sequence), are LNHDA and SQIVND. Germline trimming: 5 bases from V, 6 bases from J; junction bases outside gene matches: 8. From the cysteine up to the phenylalanine, the CDR3 has a length of 16 residues. CDR3 DNA is the only sequence kept; it has 48 bases, read in frame from the first base. Amplification of TCR beta CDR3 regions was carried out from RNA transcripts. A first-round RT-PCR of the TCR CDR3 used the HTBI primer set with the Qiagen OneStep RT-PCR kit. A second multiplex PCR round built the libraries, followed by size selection and purification. Libraries were sequenced paired-end with 100 bp reads on an Illumina HiSeq2000. In the source study's methods: SOAPnuke was used to process the raw data, throwing out any read that contained adapters or uncalled bases, had a mean Phred below 15, or lacked an exact constant-primer or identifier match. COPE v1.2.5 was used to merge the high-quality paired reads, and each unique nucleotide sequence was defined as a clonotype. MiTCR v1.1 was used to align the clonotypes against IMGT TRBV, TRBD and TRBJ reference segments. Analysis was restricted to V-J combinations with a frequency above 0.0001, which covered 99.2% of repertoires. The TCS score was defined as the ratio of F50 (clonal expansion) to E x V (chaos), calculated using BLOSUM62-based TCRdist between CDR3 peptides within each V-J. Welch's t-statistics and random forest reduced around 550 V-J features to 10 to 15, which were used in a naive Bayes classifier (R e1071). Starting from the raw public reads, TCRdb applied fastp trimming at Q25, assembled clones with MiXCR and retained in-frame beta chains. A single entry per CDR3 protein holds the most common genes and DNA from its merged rows. The V and J calls reflect TCRdb's pipeline rather than the authors' work. Present in this sample are approximately 630,000 distinct CDR3 sequences, around 15% of which were seen just once. Jointly, the top ten make up less than 4.5% of the sample.

Points on this clonotype: Its antigen has not been determined. No much larger clonotype is one base removed from it; base qualities were not supplied.

A patient counted as having stable Graves' hyperthyroidism if no progression to ophthalmopathy occurred over 18 months of follow-up. The hyperthyroidism patients were between 18 and 65 years old and newly diagnosed, with a disease duration of less than 2 months. Any patient with an uncontrolled infection, another autoimmune disease, pregnancy or lactation was excluded. Diagnoses relied on clinical symptoms, serum thyroxine and TRAb, thyroid ultrasound and orbital computed tomography. PBMCs were isolated from 10 ml of fresh peripheral blood by Ficoll-Paque density gradient centrifugation. Trizol reagent was used to extract total RNA, and RNA quality was then checked on an Agilent 2100 Bioanalyzer.

This clonotype was obtained from a woman in her thirties with Graves' hyperthyroidism. The chain was built from TRBV19 and TRBJ2-1, with 12 bases aligning to TRBD2. Sequenced material: blood. The nucleotide sequence is TGTGCCAGTAGTTCCATGACACTAGCGGGAGGCAATGAGCAGTTCTTC. Translated, it gives CASSSMTLAGGNEQFF.